The 23 T cell receptor beta chains below all came from one sample that was sequenced in a study of blood T cell repertoires in COVID-19. Generated by immunoSEQ multiplex PCR, the TCRdb table keeps only in-frame clones and is missing some. The table includes hundreds of thousands of clones, around nine tenths detected once. Material for sequencing was PBMCs or T cells enriched from blood (not recorded which). These receptors all stem from a woman in her thirties or forties who had recovered from COVID-19.

This clone was recorded once. The V gene is TRBV19, the J gene TRBJ2-3; D is ambiguous. Germline V gives CDR1 LNHDA, CDR2 SQIVND (reference sequence). CDR3 length equals 13 residues. The CDR3 DNA is TGTGCAGTAGCAGTACCTAGCACAGATACGCAGTATTTT. It yields the protein CAVAVPSTDTQYF. Combining the CDR3 with reference TRBV19 and TRBJ2-3 gives the whole variable domain DGGITQSPKYLFRKEGQNVTLSCEQNLNHDAMYWYRQDPGQGLRLIYYSQIVNDFQKGDIAEGYSVSREKKESFPLTVTSAQKNPTAFYLCAVAVPSTDTQYFGPGTRLTVL.

V usage is TRBV2 and J usage is TRBJ2-5; TRBD1 agrees at 8 bases. Germline V CDR1 and CDR2: SNHLY, FYNNEI. The CDR3 spans 14 residues. The V segment lost 8 bases and the J segment 5 bases; nucleotides outside the gene matches: 10. CDR3 region: CASGPGQGLETQYF. CDR3 sequence (DNA): TGTGCCAGCGGGCCCGGACAGGGACTGGAGACCCAGTACTTC.

This chain uses TRBV27 with TRBJ2-7; 8 bases map to TRBD2. There are 14 residues in the CDR3. Germline CDR1 is MNHEY and CDR2 is SMNVEV (reference sequence). V lost 4 bases, J lost 4 bases, and 6 bases stayed unmatched. The CDR3 DNA reads as TGTGCCAGCAGTTCTCAAGCGGGAGCATACGAGCAGTACTTC. Translating it yields CASSSQAGAYEQYF.

The chain combines TRBV18 with TRBJ1-6; no reliable D call. CDR1 is KGHSH and CDR2 is LQKENI in the germline V gene. Trimming removed 3 bases from V and 10 bases from J, with 13 bases in between. This CDR3 has 14 residues. The CDR3 coding sequence is TGTGCCAGCTCACCCCGAGGCACTGAGTCACCCCTCCACTTT. The encoded protein is CASSPRGTESPLHF.

This chain connects TRBV28 to TRBJ1-5; D is possibly TRBD1 (5 bases). The CDR3 loop spans 14 amino acids. The germline V and J ends were trimmed by 3 bases and 7 bases, with 13 bases remaining between them. Germline assignment: CDR1 MDHEN and CDR2 SYDVKM. The CDR3 is CASSFDSLRQPQHF. The CDR3 nucleotides read TGTGCCAGCAGTTTCGACAGCCTAAGGCAGCCCCAGCATTTT.

This chain links TRBV25-1 with TRBJ1-2; a possible D gene is TRBD1 (5 bases). The germline CDR1 and CDR2 sequences are MGHDK and SYGVNS. The CDR3 runs 13 residues. V was pared by 2 bases and J by 4 bases, with 8 bases between. CDR3 coding DNA: TGTGCCAGCAGTGAAGGACAAGGCTATGGCTACACCTTC. This gives the protein CASSEGQGYGYTF.

The gene calls are TRBV5-1 and TRBJ2-5; 8 bases align to TRBD2. The germline CDR1 and CDR2 sequences are SGHRS and YFSETQ. With 5 bases clipped from V and 4 bases from J, the junction kept 7 bases outside the gene matches. This CDR3 has 14 amino acids. DNA for the CDR3: TGCGCCAGCAGTCCGGGGACTAGTATAGAGACCCAGTACTTC. Its protein product is CASSPGTSIETQYF.

The chain couples TRBV2 to TRBJ2-5; tentatively, D is TRBD1 (6 bases). Germline-derived CDR1 and CDR2 are SNHLY and FYNNEI. The CDR3 is 11 amino acids. V was clipped by 10 bases and J by 7 bases, with 13 bases between them. The CDR3 coding sequence is TGTGCCATACACAGGGTCGCGACCCAGTACTTC. This translates into CAIHRVATQYF.

V gene TRBV10-3 combines with J gene TRBJ2-5; 7 bases are a match to TRBD1. The CDR3 is 12 residues long. The germline gives CDR1 ENHRY, CDR2 SYGVKD. Trimming at V came to 9 bases and at J to 1 base, leaving 2 bases not matched to a gene. The CDR3 DNA reads TGTGCCATGGGGACAGCCCAAGAGACCCAGTACTTC. It is translated as CAMGTAQETQYF.

This chain connects TRBV29-1 to TRBJ2-1; D unclear. V lost 4 bases and J lost 1, with 8 bases in between. Germline V lookup: CDR1 SQVTM, CDR2 ANQGSEA. CDR3 length equals 13 residues. Here the CDR3 reads CSVASLSYNEQFF. The CDR3 DNA sequence: TGCAGCGTTGCCTCTCTGTCCTACAATGAGCAGTTCTTC.

The chain joins TRBV11-2 to TRBJ2-2, with 7 bases lining up with TRBD1. The CDR3 is made up of 14 amino acids. Trimming cost V 7 bases and J 7 bases; bases outside gene matches: 9. Germline lookup yields CDR1 SGHAT and CDR2 FQNNGV. The CDR3 DNA follows: TGTGCCAGCAATCTCCAGGGGGTCGTCGGGGAGCTGTTTTTT. Translating gives CASNLQGVVGELFF.

This clone came up once. The J gene is TRBJ2-7, the V gene TRBV5-1; TRBD2 matches 13 bases. This CDR3 region has 14 residues. J lost 5 bases, V lost 4 bases, and 3 bases had no gene match. Germline V gives CDR1 SGHRS, CDR2 YFSETQ. CDR3: CASSTGLAGDEQYF. The CDR3 nucleotides are TGCGCCAGCAGCACAGGACTAGCGGGGGACGAGCAGTACTTC.

The chain uses TRBV14 and TRBJ1-3, with D hard to call. V shed 3 bases and J shed 4 bases, with 4 bases lying between them. Germline CDR1 and CDR2: SGHDN and FVKESK. CDR3 length: 12 amino acids. The DNA for the CDR3 is TGTGCCAGCAGCCAGTCAGGAAACACCATATATTTT. Its protein is CASSQSGNTIYF. Full variable domain (rest looked up from reference TRBV14 and TRBJ1-3): EAGVTQFPSHSVIEKGQTVTLRCDPISGHDNLYWYRRVMGKEIKFLLHFVKESKQDESGMPNNRFLAERTGGTYSTLKVQPAELEDSGVYFCASSQSGNTIYFGEGSWLTVV.

This chain links TRBV7-9 with TRBJ1-2; D is unresolved. This CDR3 has 14 residues. V lost 4 bases and J 4 bases, leaving 13 bases between the germline ends. From germline, CDR1 is SEHNR and CDR2 FQNEAQ (reference sequence). CDR3 nucleotides: TGTGCCAGCAGCTCAGGATTACCCCTCTATGGCTACACCTTC. Translating it yields CASSSGLPLYGYTF.

The CDR3 sequence is CASSLIAGGWDTQYF. The CDR3 DNA reads TGTGCCAGCAGCCTCATAGCGGGAGGTTGGGATACGCAGTATTTT. This rearrangement joins TRBV3-1 (or the pseudogene TRBV3-2) to TRBJ2-3, with 10 bases aligning to TRBD2. CDR1 LGHDT and CDR2 YNNKEL come from the germline V gene (reference sequence). J gave up 6 bases and V 4 bases, and 7 bases lay outside the gene matches. CDR3 length equals 15 residues.

V usage is TRBV15 and J usage is TRBJ2-1; 7 bases are a match to TRBD2. CDR3 length equals 16 residues. CDR1 and CDR2 from the germline V gene are LNHNV and YYDKDF (reference sequence). V gave up 5 bases and J gave up 4 bases; unmatched junction bases: 11. CDR3 protein: CATSRQRDASYNEQFF. The CDR3 DNA reads as TGTGCCACCAGCCGCCAGCGGGACGCTTCTTACAATGAGCAGTTCTTC.

The CDR3 sequence: CASSQETGSGEQYF. Written as DNA, the CDR3 is TGTGCCAGCAGCCAAGAGACAGGGAGTGGAGAGCAGTACTTC. The rearrangement joins TRBV4-2 to TRBJ2-7, with TRBD1 matching 7 bases. The J segment lost 7 bases and the V segment lost 0 bases, leaving 6 bases of the junction unmatched. The CDR3 is 14 residues long. Germline V gene lookup returns CDR1 LGHNA and CDR2 YNFKEQ.

This chain connects TRBV3-1 (or the pseudogene TRBV3-2) to TRBJ1-1; D gene ambiguous. Trimming cost V 0 bases and J 1 base, with 6 bases left between them. The CDR3 consists of 14 residues. Germline CDR1 LGHDT, CDR2 YNNKEL (reference sequence). The CDR3 spells CASSQDLSNTEAFF. In nucleotides, the CDR3 is TGTGCCAGCAGCCAAGATCTTTCGAACACTGAAGCTTTCTTT.

The rearrangement uses TRBV2 and TRBJ1-1; tentatively, D is TRBD1 (6 bases). The germline gives CDR1 SNHLY, CDR2 FYNNEI. This CDR3 contains 14 residues. V was trimmed by 4 bases and J by 8 bases, leaving 17 bases between them. CDR3 sequence reads: CASSGGDKVEEAFF. The CDR3 coding sequence is TGTGCCAGCAGTGGAGGGGACAAGGTGGAAGAAGCTTTCTTT.

The gene calls are TRBV6-2 or TRBV6-3 and TRBJ2-7; D may be TRBD2 (5 bases). This CDR3 is 16 amino acids long. Trimming pared 6 bases from V and 0 bases from J, leaving 18 bases between. Germline V lookup: CDR1 MNHEY, CDR2 SVGEGT. CDR3 residues: CASSGAPRAGSYEQYF. CDR3 bases: TGTGCCAGCAGCGGTGCTCCAAGGGCGGGCTCCTACGAGCAGTACTTC.

The rearrangement links TRBV19 to TRBJ1-2, with 7 positions matching TRBD1. The CDR3 is 13 amino acids. The junction had 4 bases not matched to a gene; V was cut back by 4 bases and J by 5 bases. Per the germline V gene, CDR1 is LNHDA and CDR2 is SQIVND (reference sequence). Here the CDR3 DNA reads TGTGCCAGTAGTAAGGGGACAGTGTATGGCTACACCTTC. Amino acids: CASSKGTVYGYTF.

This chain joins TRBV19 and TRBJ2-5; possibly TRBD2 for D (7 bases). V was clipped by 3 bases and J by 5 bases, with 19 bases between them. CDR1 LNHDA and CDR2 SQIVND come from the germline V gene (reference sequence). The CDR3 sequence is 16 residues long. The CDR3 loop reads CASSIRGGSGLETQYF. DNA for the CDR3: TGTGCCAGTAGTATCAGGGGCGGGAGCGGTCTTGAGACCCAGTACTTC.

This clone was seen once. This chain joins TRBV7-9 and TRBJ2-6; possible D gene TRBD2, 5 bases. Germline V gives CDR1 SEHNR, CDR2 FQNEAQ (reference sequence). V dropped 11 bases and J dropped 4 bases, with 15 bases sitting between them. The CDR3 length is 14 residues. DNA for the CDR3: TGTGCCGGAGGTGCCGTCGAGGGGGCCAACGTCCTGACTTTC. Residues: CAGGAVEGANVLTF.